A selection of T cell receptor beta chains follows, all from one sample in a study of T cell responses to AZD1222 COVID-19 vaccine. Sequenced by immunoSEQ multiplex PCR; TCRdb stores in-frame clones only, minus some. The table includes some 91,000 clones, around nine tenths detected once. This sample comprised peripheral blood, obtained on day 0 of AZD1222 vaccination. The receptors here all came from an adult in good health. CDR3s include the opening cysteine and the closing phenylalanine or tryptophan. D genes are given only for firm matches. Not all rows give a size; the values are once, few, many and, for expanded clones, a class.

D	size	J	V	CDR3	DNA
NA	few	TRBJ1-1	TRBV7-9	CASSLDSQTEAFF	TGTGCCAGCAGCCTAGACAGTCAGACTGAAGCTTTCTTT
TRBD1	NA	TRBJ1-1	TRBV11-2	CASSPLIWSGGTEAFF	TGTGCCAGCAGCCCCCTTATCTGGTCAGGGGGGACTGAAGCTTTCTTT
NA	NA	TRBJ2-3	TRBV27	CASRDVLGDTQYF	TGTGCCAGCAGAGACGTTTTGGGTGATACGCAGTATTTT
NA	NA	TRBJ1-1	TRBV6-5	CASSYSKLELTEAFF	TGTGCCAGCAGTTACTCGAAACTTGAACTCACTGAAGCTTTCTTT
NA	NA	TRBJ2-7	TRBV5-1	CASSGKLSGYHEQYF	TGCGCCAGCAGCGGTAAGCTATCAGGGTACCACGAGCAGTACTTC
NA	NA	TRBJ1-1	TRBV27	CASSLVAPPRFTEAFF	TGTGCCAGCAGTTTAGTGGCACCCCCCAGGTTCACTGAAGCTTTCTTT
TRBD2	NA	TRBJ2-1	TRBV9	CASSVDGGTSGRKRDNEQFF	TGTGCCAGCAGCGTAGACGGGGGGACTAGCGGGAGGAAACGGGACAATGAGCAGTTCTTC
TRBD2	NA	TRBJ2-5	TRBV5-1	CASRHRGGPYQETQYF	TGCGCCAGCAGGCATCGCGGGGGACCATACCAAGAGACCCAGTACTTC
TRBD1	NA	TRBJ1-2	TRBV6-5	CASRPDRGLSYGYTF	TGTGCCAGCAGACCAGACAGGGGGCTTAGCTATGGCTACACCTTC
NA	few	TRBJ2-1	TRBV24-1	CATSARGTASYNEQFF	TGTGCCACCAGTGCGAGGGGGACTGCGTCCTACAATGAGCAGTTCTTC
TRBD1	NA	TRBJ2-7	TRBV13	CASSLGGQVFSYEQYF	TGTGCCAGCAGCTTAGGAGGACAGGTGTTCTCCTACGAGCAGTACTTC
NA	NA	TRBJ2-6	TRBV7-9	CASSLAVGRISGANVLTF	TGTGCCAGCAGCTTAGCGGTGGGGCGGATCTCTGGGGCCAACGTCCTGACTTTC
NA	once	TRBJ1-1	TRBV19	CASSIEPTYWNTEAFF	TGTGCCAGTAGTATAGAACCTACATATTGGAACACTGAAGCTTTCTTT
NA	NA	TRBJ1-1	TRBV3-1/TRBV3-2	CASSQDREGWMNTEAFF	TGTGCCAGCAGCCAAGATCGGGAAGGGTGGATGAACACTGAAGCTTTCTTT